Given below is one T cell receptor (beta chain) in context. The data were obtained in a study of T cell responses to AZD1222 COVID-19 vaccine. Assay: immunoSEQ multiplex PCR; the TCRdb copy retains only in-frame clones and omits some. The sample carries 100,000 to 130,000 clones, under 95% recorded once. Germline V gene sequence: CDR1 PRHDT, CDR2 FYEKMQ (reference sequence). The CDR3 runs 14 residues. Between the trimmed V and J ends, which lost 4 bases and 5 bases, there was a span of 14 bases. The chain uses TRBV13 and TRBJ1-1; D is perhaps TRBD1 (5 bases). Specimen: peripheral blood, collected on day 0 of AZD1222 vaccination. This sequence was found in an adult in good health. CDR3 coding DNA: TGTGCCAGCAGCTCGAGAGCGGGGGGGACTGAAGCTTTCTTT. Encoded protein: CASSSRAGGTEAFF.